These T cell receptor beta chains were read from a single sample in a study of blood T cell repertoires in COVID-19. Only in-frame clones appear in the TCRdb table, and some are missing; sequencing was by immunoSEQ multiplex PCR. The sample has 100,000 to 150,000 clones, approximately 86% seen once; the top ten hold approximately 2.3%. The specimen sequenced was PBMCs or T cells enriched from blood (not recorded which). These receptors originate from a woman aged 45-65 years who had recovered from COVID-19. The CDR3 runs from the conserved cysteine through the conserved F or W. The order of the fields is D gene, V gene, J gene, clone size, CDR3 DNA, CDR3 protein. The D gene is left open where the match is weak. Clone sizes are given selectively: once, few, many, or a class where the clone is expanded.

>TRBD1|TRBV27|TRBJ1-1|.
TGTGCCAGCAGTTTACTTCCCGGGACAGGGGCCGCTGAAGCTTTCTTT
CASSLLPGTGAAEAFF
>.|TRBV3-1/TRBV3-2|TRBJ2-7|once
TGTGCCAGCAGCCAAGAATGGAGAGGCTACGAGCAGTACTTC
CASSQEWRGYEQYF
>TRBD1|TRBV9|TRBJ2-1|.
TGTGCCAGCAGCGTGGAAGGGGGCACCTACAATGAGCAGTTCTTC
CASSVEGGTYNEQFF
>.|TRBV1|TRBJ2-7|few
TGCACCAGCAGATTCAGCGGGCAACATTCCTACGAGCAGTACTTC
CTSRFSGQHSYEQYF
>TRBD1|TRBV27|TRBJ2-3|.
TGTGCCAGCAGTCCCCCTTTGGGACAGGGCACAGATACGCAGTATTTT
CASSPPLGQGTDTQYF
>TRBD1|TRBV15|TRBJ1-5|few
TGTGCCACCAGCCCGCGGACAGGGGTAGGTCAGCCCCAGCATTTT
CATSPRTGVGQPQHF
>TRBD2|TRBV7-2|TRBJ2-7|.
TGTGCCAGCAGCTTTACTAGCGGGGGGGTGGCGGTGCAGTACTTC
CASSFTSGGVAVQYF
>TRBD1|TRBV9|TRBJ1-6|.
TGTGCCAGCAGCGTCCAGGGGGCAGGATCACCCCTCCACTTT
CASSVQGAGSPLHF
>TRBD1|TRBV4-3|TRBJ1-2|once
TGCGCCAGCAGCCAGGCTGGGACAGGAGGGCGGAGTGGCTACACCTTC
CASSQAGTGGRSGYTF
>.|TRBV19|TRBJ2-3|.
TGTGCCAGTAGCCAGGGCCAGGGGGGCCCAGATACGCAGTATTTT
CASSQGQGGPDTQYF
>TRBD1|TRBV12-5|TRBJ1-1|.
TGTGCTAGTGGTTTGGTACAAACAGGGGGTTGGTCTGAAGCTTTCTTT
CASGLVQTGGWSEAFF
>.|TRBV5-1|TRBJ2-3|.
TGCGCCAGCAGCTTGGGGGAAGGGGCAGATACGCAGTATTTT
CASSLGEGADTQYF
>TRBD1|TRBV5-1|TRBJ2-4|.
TGCGCCAGCAGCTCCTTCCAGGGGGCAAGAAACATTCAGTACTTC
CASSSFQGARNIQYF
>.|TRBV30|TRBJ2-5|once
TGTGCCTGGAGTGTAGGGTTGGGGGCGCGACTCCGAGAGACCCAGTACTTC
CAWSVGLGARLRETQYF
>.|TRBV20-1|TRBJ2-7|.
TGCAGTGCCCGAACCGGGAGAGAGCAGTACTTC
CSARTGREQYF
>.|TRBV18|TRBJ2-5|.
TGTGCCAGCTCACCATCACTACGCCAAGAGACCCAGTACTTC
CASSPSLRQETQYF
>.|TRBV4-3|TRBJ2-1|.
TGCGCCAGCAGCCAGGGAGTGGGGGGAGAATATGAGCAGTTCTTC
CASSQGVGGEYEQFF
>.|TRBV6-5|TRBJ2-1|once
TGTGCCATCAGCGAGACAGGGAGGTACAATGAGCAGTTCTTC
CAISETGRYNEQFF
>.|TRBV4-3|TRBJ1-5|.
TGCGCCAGCAGCCAGAACCTCGGGAGCAATCAGCCCCAGCATTTT
CASSQNLGSNQPQHF
>.|TRBV12-5|TRBJ1-1|.
TGTGCTAGTGGTTTGACAGGGTGGCGCACTGAAGCTTTCTTT
CASGLTGWRTEAFF
>.|TRBV4-1|TRBJ2-3|.
TGCGCCAGCAGCTTCCCCGGGACTAGCACAGATACGCAGTATTTT
CASSFPGTSTDTQYF
>.|TRBV6-5|TRBJ2-2|.
TGTGCCAGCAGTTACAGGATGGGGGGAGGCACCGGGGAGCTGTTTTTT
CASSYRMGGGTGELFF
>.|TRBV15|TRBJ1-1|.
TGTGCCACCAGCAGAGGGTTACAGGGCAGGTTCACTGAAGCTTTCTTT
CATSRGLQGRFTEAFF
>TRBD2|TRBV10-3|TRBJ2-1|once
TGTGCCATCAGTGATTCCGAGAGCGGGGGTCGGTTTAATGAGCAGTTCTTC
CAISDSESGGRFNEQFF
>.|TRBV12-3/TRBV12-4|TRBJ1-5|few
TGTGCCAGCAGGGTAGGCAGGAATCAGCCCCAGCATTTT
CASRVGRNQPQHF
>.|TRBV6-2/TRBV6-3|TRBJ2-6|.
TGTGCCAGCAGTTCAAGACGGGAGCGAGGGGCCAACGTCCTGACTTTC
CASSSRRERGANVLTF
>.|TRBV7-2|TRBJ1-2|.
TGTGCCAGCAGCCCGCAGGGAGGTTCGATGTATGGCTACACCTTC
CASSPQGGSMYGYTF
>.|TRBV2|TRBJ1-2|.
TGTGCCAGCATGTCTCCGGGACAAGGAGGAGTTGGCTACACCTTC
CASMSPGQGGVGYTF
>.|TRBV7-2|TRBJ2-7|few
TGTGCCAGCAGCTTAGCCACAGGGCCCTCCTACGAGCAGTACTTC
CASSLATGPSYEQYF
>.|TRBV7-9|TRBJ2-5|.
TGTGCCAGCAGCCCGGGGGGCGGGGTAGTGGAGACCCAGTACTTC
CASSPGGGVVETQYF
>.|TRBV21-1|TRBJ1-5|.
TGTGCCAGCAGCAACGAACAGGGGTGGGATCAGCCCCAGCATTTT
CASSNEQGWDQPQHF
>TRBD2|TRBV5-1|TRBJ2-7|.
TGCGCCAGCAGCTTGTCTAGCGGGGGGGATACGGTTTACGAGCAGTACTTC
CASSLSSGGDTVYEQYF
>TRBD1|TRBV6-5|TRBJ1-2|few
TGTGCCAGCAGTTCCGGGACAGGGGCCTTTCGAGGTGGCTACACCTTC
CASSSGTGAFRGGYTF
>.|TRBV19|TRBJ1-2|.
TGTGCCAGTGAGGGCCTTACAGGGACCGACGGCTACACCTTC
CASEGLTGTDGYTF
>TRBD1|TRBV27|TRBJ2-1|once
TGTGCCAGCAGTTTATTCCCGGGACAGGGGAATGAGCAGTTCTTC
CASSLFPGQGNEQFF
>TRBD1|TRBV3-1/TRBV3-2|TRBJ2-7|.
TGTGCCAGCAGCCAAGCGGGGACAGGGCGATCCTACGAGCAGTACTTC
CASSQAGTGRSYEQYF
>.|TRBV18|TRBJ2-7|.
TGTGCCAGCTCACCATTACAGAGCTCCTACGAGCAGTACTTC
CASSPLQSSYEQYF
>TRBD1|TRBV27|TRBJ2-7|.
TGTGCCAGCAGTATGGGACAGGACTACGAGCAGTACTTC
CASSMGQDYEQYF
>.|TRBV5-1|TRBJ1-1|few
TGCGCCAGCAACTTACAGGATATCAACACTGAAGCTTTCTTT
CASNLQDINTEAFF
>.|TRBV7-9|TRBJ2-7|.
TGTGCCATCACCTCCTTACCGGGAGAGCAGTACTTC
CAITSLPGEQYF
>TRBD1|TRBV29-1|TRBJ2-7|.
TGCAGCGTTGCGGGAGGGGGGACAGGGGGCAATCTCTACGAGCAGTACTTC
CSVAGGGTGGNLYEQYF
>TRBD1|TRBV5-1|TRBJ1-3|few
TGCGCCAGCAGCCGAAGACAGGGGTCGGACACCATATATTTT
CASSRRQGSDTIYF
>.|TRBV19|TRBJ1-6|once
TGTGCCAGTAGTCCTCGGGACACCGCTGATAATTCACCCCTCCACTTT
CASSPRDTADNSPLHF
>.|TRBV4-1|TRBJ2-2|.
TGCGCCAGTAAGGGGTACATAGACGAGACCGGGGAGCTGTTTTTT
CASKGYIDETGELFF
>TRBD1|TRBV6-2/TRBV6-3|TRBJ1-2|few
TGTGCCAGCAGTTACACTCAGGGGGAGGCCTATGGCTACACCTTC
CASSYTQGEAYGYTF